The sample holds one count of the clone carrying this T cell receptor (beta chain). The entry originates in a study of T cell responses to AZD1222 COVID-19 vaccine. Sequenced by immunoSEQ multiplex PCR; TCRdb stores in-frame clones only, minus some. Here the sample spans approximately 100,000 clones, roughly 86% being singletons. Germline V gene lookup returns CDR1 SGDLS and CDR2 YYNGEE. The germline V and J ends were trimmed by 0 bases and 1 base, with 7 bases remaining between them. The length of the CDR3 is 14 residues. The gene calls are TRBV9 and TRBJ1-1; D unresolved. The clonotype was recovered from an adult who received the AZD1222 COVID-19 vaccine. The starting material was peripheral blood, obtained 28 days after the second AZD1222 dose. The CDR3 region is CASSVGTRNTEAFF. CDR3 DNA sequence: TGTGCCAGCAGCGTAGGGACTAGGAACACTGAAGCTTTCTTT.